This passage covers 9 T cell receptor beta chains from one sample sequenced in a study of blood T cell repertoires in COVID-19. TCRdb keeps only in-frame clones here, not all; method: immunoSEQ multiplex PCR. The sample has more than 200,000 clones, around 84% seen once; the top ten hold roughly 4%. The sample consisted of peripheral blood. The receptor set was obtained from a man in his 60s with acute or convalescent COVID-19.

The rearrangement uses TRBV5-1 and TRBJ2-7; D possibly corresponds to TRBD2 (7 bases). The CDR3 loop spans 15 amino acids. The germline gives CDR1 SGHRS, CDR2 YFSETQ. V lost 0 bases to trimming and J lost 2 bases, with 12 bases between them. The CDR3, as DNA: TGCGCCAGCAGCTTGGGTCAGGGGAGGGCCTACGAGCAGTACTTC. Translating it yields CASSLGQGRAYEQYF.

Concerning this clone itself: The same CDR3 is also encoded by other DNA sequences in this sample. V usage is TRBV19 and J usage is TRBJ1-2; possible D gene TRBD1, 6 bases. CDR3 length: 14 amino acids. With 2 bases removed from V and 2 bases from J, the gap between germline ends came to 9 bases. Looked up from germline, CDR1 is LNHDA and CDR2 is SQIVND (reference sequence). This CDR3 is CASSITGTNYGYTF. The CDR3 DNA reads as TGTGCCAGTAGTATAACCGGGACAAACTATGGCTACACCTTC. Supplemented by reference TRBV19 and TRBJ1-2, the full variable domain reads DGGITQSPKYLFRKEGQNVTLSCEQNLNHDAMYWYRQDPGQGLRLIYYSQIVNDFQKGDIAEGYSVSREKKESFPLTVTSAQKNPTAFYLCASSITGTNYGYTFGSGTRLTVV.

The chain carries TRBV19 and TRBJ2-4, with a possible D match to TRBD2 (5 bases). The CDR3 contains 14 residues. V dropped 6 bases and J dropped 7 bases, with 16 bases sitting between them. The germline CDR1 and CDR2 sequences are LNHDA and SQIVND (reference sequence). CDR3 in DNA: TGTGCCAGTAGAAATGTCGCCGGCGGGAACATTCAGTACTTC. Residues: CASRNVAGGNIQYF.

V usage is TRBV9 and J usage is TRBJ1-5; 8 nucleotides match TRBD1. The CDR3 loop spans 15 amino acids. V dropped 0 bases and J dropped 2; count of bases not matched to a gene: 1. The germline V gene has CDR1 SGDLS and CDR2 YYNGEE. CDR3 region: CASSVGGQGNQPQHF. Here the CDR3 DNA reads TGTGCCAGCAGCGTAGGGGGACAGGGCAATCAGCCCCAGCATTTT.

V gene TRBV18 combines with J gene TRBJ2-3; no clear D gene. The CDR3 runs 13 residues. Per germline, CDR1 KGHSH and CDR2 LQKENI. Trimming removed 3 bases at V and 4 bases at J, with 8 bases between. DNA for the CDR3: TGTGCCAGCTCACCCCTGCCGGCAGATACGCAGTATTTT. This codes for CASSPLPADTQYF.

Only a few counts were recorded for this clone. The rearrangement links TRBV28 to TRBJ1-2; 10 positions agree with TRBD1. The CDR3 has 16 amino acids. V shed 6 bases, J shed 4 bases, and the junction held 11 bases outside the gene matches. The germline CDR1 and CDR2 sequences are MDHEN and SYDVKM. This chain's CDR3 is CASSVTRTGGTYGYTF. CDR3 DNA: TGTGCCAGCAGCGTTACGAGGACAGGGGGGACCTATGGCTACACCTTC.

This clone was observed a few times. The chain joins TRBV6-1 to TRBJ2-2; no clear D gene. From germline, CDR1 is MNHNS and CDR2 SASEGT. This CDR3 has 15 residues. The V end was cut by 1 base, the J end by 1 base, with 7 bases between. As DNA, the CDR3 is TGTGCCAGCAGTGAAGATGTAGAGAACACCGGGGAGCTGTTTTTT. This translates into CASSEDVENTGELFF.

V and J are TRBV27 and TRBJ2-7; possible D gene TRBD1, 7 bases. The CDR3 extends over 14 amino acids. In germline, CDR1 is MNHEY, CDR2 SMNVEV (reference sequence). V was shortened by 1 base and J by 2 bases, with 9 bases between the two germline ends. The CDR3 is CASSLFRGAYEQYF. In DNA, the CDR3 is TGTGCCAGCAGTTTATTCAGGGGGGCCTACGAGCAGTACTTC.

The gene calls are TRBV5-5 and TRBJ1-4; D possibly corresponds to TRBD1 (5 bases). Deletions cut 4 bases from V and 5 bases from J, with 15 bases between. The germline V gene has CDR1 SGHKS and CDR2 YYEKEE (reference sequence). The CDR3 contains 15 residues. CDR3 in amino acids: CASSPGHSGNEKLFF. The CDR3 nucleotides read TGTGCCAGCAGCCCAGGACATTCCGGGAATGAAAAACTGTTTTTT.